This T cell receptor (beta chain) was captured by sequencing in a study of OX40 agonist ivuxolimab in advanced cancers. Whole-study context: Dose-escalation patients had hepatocellular carcinoma, melanoma, renal cell or head and neck cancer. Overall study results and limits: CD4+ and CD8+ blood T cells expanded clonally by week 6 at 0.1 to 3.0 mg/kg. A proportion of nonresponders additionally exhibited low normalized T-cell clonal expansion. CD8+ T cells averaged more expanded clones than CD4+.

In the case of this clone: Antigen: not known.

The CDR3 covers 16 residues. Germline CDR1 and CDR2: LGHNA and YNFKEQ. The junction had 4 bases not matched to a gene; V was cut back by 0 bases and J by 6 bases. TCRdb keeps only in-frame clones here, not all; method: immunoSEQ multiplex PCR. This table has 77,000 or so clones, 60% to 80% appearing once. The chain links TRBV4-2 to TRBJ2-2; 10 bases match TRBD2. This specimen was CD4+ or CD8+ T cells sorted from blood, taken in a trial of the OX40 agonist ivuxolimab. This receptor was identified in an adult with an advanced solid tumor such as melanoma, head and neck, liver or kidney cancer. The CDR3 is CASSQDPSGSAGELFF. For the CDR3, the DNA is TGTGCCAGCAGCCAAGATCCTAGCGGGAGCGCCGGGGAGCTGTTTTTT.